Following are 28 T cell receptor beta chains from one sample sequenced in a study of regulatory T cells in long-lasting Graves disease. Arm-PCR of CDR3 regions and iRepertoire HTBI primers were the basis on which TCR beta libraries were built. MiXCR was run by TCRdb on the multiplex PCR reads, yielding one entry per CDR3 protein. The sample records more than 350,000 distinct CDR3 sequences, under 15% being singletons. Time point of the sample: newly diagnosed GD, antithyroid drugs for less than 3 months. After RNA was extracted from PBMCs, the TCR library was made from it. This sample also appeared in a second study, on T cells in Graves' hyperthyroidism and ophthalmopathy.

The source material was peripheral blood mononuclear cells (PBMCs), sampled at new diagnosis, from a patient treated with antithyroid drugs. Source of these receptors: a woman aged 25 to 45 with Graves disease.

This clonotype was detected ten times or more. V gene TRBV27 combines with J gene TRBJ2-3; 8 bases map to TRBD2. Germline-derived CDR1 and CDR2 are MNHEY and SMNVEV (reference sequence). The ends lost 5 bases at V and 1 base at J; junction bases unmatched: 2. This CDR3 region has 14 residues. The CDR3 is CASSRREGTDTQYF. CDR3 nucleotide sequence: TGTGCCAGCAGTCGGCGGGAGGGCACAGATACGCAGTATTTT.

This clonotype has at least ten counts. The gene calls are TRBV20-1 and TRBJ2-5, with D tentatively TRBD2 (7 bases). The germline V gene has CDR1 DFQATT and CDR2 SNEGSKA (reference sequence). The germline V and J ends were trimmed by 7 bases and 5 bases, with 17 bases remaining between them. This CDR3 is built from 13 residues. Written as DNA, the CDR3 is TGCAGTGAAAACAGGGCGGGAGAGGAGACCCAGTACTTC. Protein product: CSENRAGEETQYF.

This clonotype was recorded a few times. CDR3 nucleotide sequence: TGTGCCAGCAGCCAGGATCACGGGGATACGCAGTATTTT. Translated, it gives CASSQDHGDTQYF. The rearrangement joins TRBV14 to TRBJ2-3; D is unresolved. The germline V gene encodes CDR1 SGHDN and CDR2 FVKESK. There are 13 residues in the CDR3. V lost 3 bases and J lost 6, with 10 bases in between.

Ten or more counts support this clonotype. The chain is built from TRBV29-1 and TRBJ2-7, with a tentative D call TRBD1 (6 bases). The CDR3 sequence is 16 residues long. V was cut by 4 bases and J by 3 bases, with 22 bases left in between. CDR1 is SQVTM, CDR2 ANQGSEA, per germline. CDR3 sequence reads: CSVVTPGQLGIYEQYF. The CDR3 DNA reads TGCAGCGTTGTAACACCCGGACAGCTGGGAATCTACGAGCAGTACTTC.

V usage is TRBV18 and J usage is TRBJ1-6; no clear D gene. The CDR3 consists of 16 residues. V gave up 1 base and J gave up 5 bases, with 12 bases separating them. CDR1 KGHSH and CDR2 LQKENI come from the germline V gene. Here the CDR3 DNA reads TGTGCCAGCTCACCACAGAGCGGCCAGAATAATTCACCCCTCCACTTT. It encodes CASSPQSGQNNSPLHF.

As concerns this clonotype: A much larger clone is a single base away; this may be a read error. The chain joins TRBV24-1 to TRBJ2-1; 10 nucleotides agree with TRBD2. This CDR3 region has 15 residues. CDR1 is KGHDR, CDR2 SFDVKD, per germline. Germline trimming cut 3 bases from V and 8 bases from J; bases unmatched to any gene: 6. In nucleotides, the CDR3 is TGTGCCACCAGTGATCCGGGACTAGCGCTCGATGAGCAGTTCTTC. This translates into CATSDPGLALDEQFF.

This clonotype was recorded many times. The V gene is TRBV9, the J gene TRBJ2-1; 9 positions agree with TRBD1. The CDR3 has 16 amino acids. The V gene's germline CDR1 is SGDLS and CDR2 YYNGEE. The V and J ends lost 1 base and 8 bases, in that order; junction bases with no gene match: 10. In DNA, the CDR3 is TGTGCCAGCAGCGTATTGGGGGACAGGGCAGGAGATGAGCAGTTCTTC. Translated, it gives CASSVLGDRAGDEQFF. Complete variable domain (other parts from reference TRBV9 and TRBJ2-1): DSGVTQTPKHLITATGQRVTLRCSPRSGDLSVYWYQQSLDQGLQFLIQYYNGEERAKGNILERFSAQQFPDLHSELNLSSLELGDSALYFCASSVLGDRAGDEQFFGPGTRLTVL.

This clonotype was observed many times. CDR3 region: CASSLAGGSQETQYF. The CDR3 coding sequence is TGTGCCAGCAGCTTAGCGGGAGGCTCCCAAGAGACCCAGTACTTC. The rearrangement joins TRBV7-8 to TRBJ2-5, with D perhaps TRBD2 (6 bases). Germline V gene lookup returns CDR1 SGHVS and CDR2 FQNEAQ. This CDR3 spans 15 amino acids. Trimming removed 0 bases at V and 1 base at J, with 9 bases between. Complete variable domain (other parts from reference TRBV7-8 and TRBJ2-5): GAGVSQSPRYKVAKRGQDVALRCDPISGHVSLFWYQQALGQGPEFLTYFQNEAQLDKSGLPSDRFFAERPEGSVSTLKIQRTQQEDSAVYLCASSLAGGSQETQYFGPGTRLLVL.

This clonotype was counted between two and nine times. This chain links TRBV18 with TRBJ1-2; TRBD1 aligns across 7 bases. This CDR3 contains 12 residues. The germline V gene encodes CDR1 KGHSH and CDR2 LQKENI. V lost 8 bases to trimming and J lost 4 bases; unmatched junction nucleotides: 4. The CDR3 DNA reads as TGTGCCAGCAAGGACAGGACCTATGGCTACACCTTC. Its translation is CASKDRTYGYTF.

The chain has TRBV6-1 and TRBJ1-2; D is uncertain. Germline V gene data show CDR1 as MNHNS and CDR2 as SASEGT. The CDR3 is 14 amino acids. Trimming removed 6 bases at V and 2 bases at J, with 13 bases between. DNA for the CDR3: TGTGCCAGCAGCCCCGCCCTGGGAAACTATGGCTACACCTTC. Amino acid sequence: CASSPALGNYGYTF.

This clonotype was recorded at least ten times. This rearrangement joins TRBV20-1 to TRBJ1-5; the D gene is possibly TRBD1 (6 bases). The CDR3 length is 15 residues. The germline V and J ends were trimmed by 1 base and 4 bases, with 14 bases remaining between them. The germline CDR1 and CDR2 sequences are DFQATT and SNEGSKA (reference sequence). The CDR3 nucleotides read TGCAGTGCTAGAGCCCAACAGGGTCGGAATCAGCCCCAGCATTTT. As protein: CSARAQQGRNQPQHF.

This clonotype occurred once. This may stem from a read error, because a much larger clone lies one nucleotide away. This chain joins TRBV20-1 and TRBJ2-1; 8 positions match TRBD2. V lost 1 base to trimming and J lost 7 bases; unmatched junction nucleotides: 9. The CDR3 totals 15 residues. Looked up from germline, CDR1 is DFQATT and CDR2 is SNEGSKA (reference sequence). This CDR3 is CSARGRIAGGNEQFF. In DNA form, the CDR3 reads TGCAGTGCTAGAGGTAGGATCGCGGGAGGTAATGAGCAGTTCTTC.

The chain joins TRBV19 to TRBJ2-1; 7 bases agree with TRBD2. In germline, CDR1 is LNHDA, CDR2 SQIVND (reference sequence). With V trimmed by 3 bases and J by 4 bases, 6 bases remained unmatched. The CDR3 is 15 residues long. CDR3 loop: CASSISLAVYNEQFF. CDR3 DNA sequence: TGTGCCAGTAGTATTTCCCTAGCGGTATACAATGAGCAGTTCTTC.

This clonotype was detected ten times or more. The V call is TRBV13, the J call TRBJ2-5; D gene ambiguous. The CDR3 runs 16 residues. V lost 5 bases to trimming and J lost 2 bases, with 18 bases between them. Germline-derived CDR1 and CDR2 are PRHDT and FYEKMQ (reference sequence). CDR3 in amino acids: CASSQLNVAPQETQYF. The CDR3 nucleotides are TGTGCCAGCAGCCAACTAAATGTGGCCCCTCAAGAGACCCAGTACTTC.

Ten or more counts support this clonotype. The chain joins TRBV28 to TRBJ2-3; D is perhaps TRBD2 (6 bases). The CDR3 has 15 amino acids. The V end was cut by 3 bases, the J end by 0 bases, with 10 bases between. CDR1 is MDHEN and CDR2 is SYDVKM in the germline V gene. The CDR3 sequence: CASSLSGLSTDTQYF. CDR3 DNA: TGTGCCAGCAGTTTGAGCGGGTTGAGCACAGATACGCAGTATTTT. The variable domain in full, with the rest retrieved from reference TRBV28 and TRBJ2-3, is DVKVTQSSRYLVKRTGEKVFLECVQDMDHENMFWYRQDPGLGLRLIYFSYDVKMKEKGDIPEGYSVSREKKERFSLILESASTNQTSMYLCASSLSGLSTDTQYFGPGTRLTVL.

The genes are TRBV3-1 and TRBJ1-2; 9 bases map to TRBD1. The CDR3 is 13 residues long. The germline gives CDR1 LGHDT, CDR2 YNNKEL (reference sequence). V lost 4 bases to trimming and J lost 8 bases; unmatched junction nucleotides: 5. The chain's CDR3 is CASSRGQGGGYTF. Written as DNA, the CDR3 is TGTGCCAGCAGCCGGGGACAGGGCGGAGGCTACACCTTC.

The rearrangement uses TRBV20-1 and TRBJ2-7; TRBD2 aligns across 9 bases. J gave up 3 bases and V 3 bases, and 6 bases lay outside the gene matches. Germline loops: CDR1 DFQATT, CDR2 SNEGSKA (reference sequence). This CDR3 is 14 amino acids long. The CDR3 here is CSARELAGSYEQYF. In DNA, the CDR3 is TGCAGTGCTAGGGAGCTAGCGGGAAGCTACGAGCAGTACTTC.

Concerning this clonotype: Just one base apart from a much larger clone, this may be a read error. The rearrangement joins TRBV3-1 to TRBJ2-3, with D possibly being TRBD1 (6 bases). CDR1 is LGHDT, CDR2 YNNKEL, per germline (reference sequence). The germline V and J ends were trimmed by 9 bases and 6 bases, with 22 bases remaining between them. The CDR3 is made up of 15 amino acids. The CDR3, as DNA: TGTGCCAGTAAAAGTAGGGGGAGAGGAATGGATACGCAGTATTTT. This gives the protein CASKSRGRGMDTQYF.

This clonotype was counted ten times or more. This sequence joins TRBV5-1 and TRBJ2-3; D is ambiguous. V lost 5 bases and J 2 bases, leaving 21 bases between the germline ends. The V gene's germline CDR1 is SGHRS and CDR2 YFSETQ. This CDR3 contains 17 residues. DNA for the CDR3: TGCGCCAGCAGTTTCTCCCCATATCCTCCACCCACAGATACGCAGTATTTT. Encoded protein: CASSFSPYPPPTDTQYF.

The V gene is TRBV11-2, the J gene TRBJ2-5; the match to TRBD1 covers 9 bases. The ends lost 0 bases at V and 7 bases at J; junction bases unmatched: 9. CDR1 is SGHAT and CDR2 is FQNNGV in the germline V gene. This CDR3 region has 16 residues. In DNA, the CDR3 is TGTGCCAGCAGCTTAGAGGGACAGGGACGGGGAGGGACCCAGTACTTC. Amino acids: CASSLEGQGRGGTQYF.

This clonotype was observed at least ten times. The CDR3 region has the DNA TGTGCCAGCAGCCAGGGGAATACGCAGTATTTT. As protein: CASSQGNTQYF. The V call is TRBV7-3, the J call TRBJ2-3; maybe TRBD1 (6 bases). The V and J ends lost 5 bases and 7 bases respectively, with 7 bases between them. From germline, CDR1 is SGHTA and CDR2 FQGTGA. This CDR3 has 11 residues.

There are a few counts of this clonotype. This chain links TRBV28 with TRBJ2-1, with TRBD2 matching 7 bases. CDR3 size: 12 residues. Germline CDR1 and CDR2: MDHEN and SYDVKM. V lost 5 bases and J lost 10; bases outside the gene matches: 5. The CDR3 protein is CASSTPGLEQFF. For the CDR3, the DNA is TGTGCCAGCAGTACGCCGGGACTAGAGCAGTTCTTC.

A remark on this clonotype: At one of its ends the junction is not consistent with the germline gene, which may arise from a read error. The chain carries TRBV5-5 and TRBJ2-1; TRBD2 is a possible D gene (7 bases). The CDR3 totals 15 residues. CDR1 is SGHKS and CDR2 is YYEKEE in the germline V gene (reference sequence). The CDR3 region is CASSLAGGGAQGQFF. The CDR3, as DNA: TGTGCCAGCAGTTTGGCAGGAGGGGGGGCGCAGGGGCAGTTCTTC.

This clonotype appeared many times. This chain uses TRBV12-3 or TRBV12-4 with TRBJ2-3, with 9 bases identical to TRBD2. This CDR3 comprises 14 residues. V lost 6 bases to trimming and J lost 4 bases; unmatched junction nucleotides: 5. The CDR3 reads CASSLIAGADTQYF. Written as DNA, the CDR3 is TGTGCCAGCAGCCTTATAGCGGGAGCAGATACGCAGTATTTT.

This clonotype was recorded at least ten times. The V call is TRBV13, the J call TRBJ2-1; TRBD1 is a possible D gene (6 bases). CDR3 length: 12 amino acids. V shed 5 bases and J shed 10 bases, with 12 bases lying between them. CDR1 is PRHDT and CDR2 is FYEKMQ in the germline V gene (reference sequence). CDR3 protein: CASSARTAEQFF. In nucleotides, the CDR3 is TGTGCCAGCAGCGCGAGGACAGCCGAGCAGTTCTTC.

This chain connects TRBV3-1 to TRBJ2-2; the D gene is possibly TRBD1 (5 bases). Trimming pared 0 bases from V and 0 bases from J, leaving 14 bases between. In germline, CDR1 is LGHDT, CDR2 YNNKEL (reference sequence). The CDR3 sequence is 18 residues long. CDR3 nucleotide sequence: TGTGCCAGCAGCCAAGAGTTAGAAGGGGCCTCGAACACCGGGGAGCTGTTTTTT. It translates to CASSQELEGASNTGELFF.

The rearrangement uses TRBV11-2 and TRBJ2-3; the match to TRBD2 covers 10 bases. V gave up 6 bases and J gave up 4 bases; unmatched junction bases: 7. From germline, CDR1 is SGHAT and CDR2 FQNNGV. This CDR3 has 15 residues. CDR3 in amino acids: CASRRASGSADTQYF. The CDR3 coding sequence is TGTGCCAGCAGACGGGCTAGCGGGAGTGCAGATACGCAGTATTTT.

This clonotype came up many times. The chain has TRBV15 and TRBJ2-3; D unclear. The germline V gene has CDR1 LNHNV and CDR2 YYDKDF (reference sequence). Trimming left V 5 bases short and J 4 bases short, with 10 bases between. The CDR3 is 13 amino acids. The CDR3 bases are TGTGCCACCAGCCTCGGTAGCTCAGATACGCAGTATTTT. Protein sequence: CATSLGSSDTQYF.